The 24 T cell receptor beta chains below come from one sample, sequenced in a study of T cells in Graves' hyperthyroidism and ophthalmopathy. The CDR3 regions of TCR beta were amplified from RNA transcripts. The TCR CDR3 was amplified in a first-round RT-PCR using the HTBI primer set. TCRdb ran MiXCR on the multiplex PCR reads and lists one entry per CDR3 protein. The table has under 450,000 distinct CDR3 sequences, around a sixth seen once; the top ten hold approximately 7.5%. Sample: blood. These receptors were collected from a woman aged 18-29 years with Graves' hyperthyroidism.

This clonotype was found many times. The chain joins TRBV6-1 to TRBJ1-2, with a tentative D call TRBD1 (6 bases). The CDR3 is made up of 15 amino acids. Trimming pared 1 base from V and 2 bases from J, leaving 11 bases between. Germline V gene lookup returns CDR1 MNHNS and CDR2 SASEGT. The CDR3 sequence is CASSEGVQGNYGYTF. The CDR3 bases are TGTGCCAGCAGTGAAGGTGTACAGGGAAACTATGGCTACACCTTC.

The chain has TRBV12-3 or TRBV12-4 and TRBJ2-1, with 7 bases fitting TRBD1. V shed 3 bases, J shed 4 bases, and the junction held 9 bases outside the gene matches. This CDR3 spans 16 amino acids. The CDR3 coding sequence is TGTGCCAGCAGTTTGCAGCTGACAGGGCGATACAATGAGCAGTTCTTC. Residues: CASSLQLTGRYNEQFF.

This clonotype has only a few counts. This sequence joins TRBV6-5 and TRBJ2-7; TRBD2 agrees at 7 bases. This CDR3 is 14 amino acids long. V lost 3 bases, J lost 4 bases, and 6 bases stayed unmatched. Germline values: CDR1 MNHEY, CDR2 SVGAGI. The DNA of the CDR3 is TGTGCCAGCAGTTATCGGCTAGCGGTTTACGAGCAGTACTTC. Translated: CASSYRLAVYEQYF.

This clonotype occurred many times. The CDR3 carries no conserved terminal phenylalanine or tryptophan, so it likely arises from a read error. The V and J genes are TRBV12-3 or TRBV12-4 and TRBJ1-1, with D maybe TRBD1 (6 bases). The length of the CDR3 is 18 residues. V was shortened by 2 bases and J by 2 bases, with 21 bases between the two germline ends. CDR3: CASSLIVGNRATNTEAFV. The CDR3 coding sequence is TGTGCCAGCAGTTTAATCGTGGGGAACAGGGCCACCAACACTGAAGCTTTCGTT.

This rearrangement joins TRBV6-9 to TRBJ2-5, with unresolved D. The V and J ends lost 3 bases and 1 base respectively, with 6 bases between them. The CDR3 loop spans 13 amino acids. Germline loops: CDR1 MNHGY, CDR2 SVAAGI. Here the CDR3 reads CASSYESQETQYF. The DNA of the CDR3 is TGTGCCAGCAGTTACGAGAGCCAAGAGACCCAGTACTTC.

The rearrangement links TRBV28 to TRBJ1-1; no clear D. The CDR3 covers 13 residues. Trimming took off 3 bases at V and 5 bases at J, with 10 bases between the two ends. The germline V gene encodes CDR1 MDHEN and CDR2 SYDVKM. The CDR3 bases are TGTGCCAGCAGTTTTGAGGGTAGGACTGAAGCTTTCTTT. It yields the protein CASSFEGRTEAFF.

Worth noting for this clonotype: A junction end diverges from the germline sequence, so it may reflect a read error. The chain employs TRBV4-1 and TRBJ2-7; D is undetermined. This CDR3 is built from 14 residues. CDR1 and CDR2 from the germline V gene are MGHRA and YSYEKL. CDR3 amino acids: CASSQNQNSYERYF. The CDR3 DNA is TGCGCCAGCAGCCAAAACCAAAACTCCTACGAGCGGTACTTC.

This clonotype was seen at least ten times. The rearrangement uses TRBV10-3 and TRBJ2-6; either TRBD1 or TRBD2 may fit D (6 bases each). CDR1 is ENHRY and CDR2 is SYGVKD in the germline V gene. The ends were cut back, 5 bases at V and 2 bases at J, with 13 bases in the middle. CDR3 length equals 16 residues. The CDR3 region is CAISPRRGAGANVLTF. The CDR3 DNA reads TGTGCCATCAGTCCTCGGAGGGGGGCTGGGGCCAACGTCCTGACTTTC.

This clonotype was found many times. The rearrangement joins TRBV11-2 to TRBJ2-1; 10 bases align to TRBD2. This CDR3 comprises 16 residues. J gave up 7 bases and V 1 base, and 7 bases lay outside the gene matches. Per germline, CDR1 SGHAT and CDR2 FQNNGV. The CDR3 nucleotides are TGTGCCAGCAGCTTAGTGGTAGCGGGAGGAGGAAATGAGCAGTTCTTC. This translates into CASSLVVAGGGNEQFF.

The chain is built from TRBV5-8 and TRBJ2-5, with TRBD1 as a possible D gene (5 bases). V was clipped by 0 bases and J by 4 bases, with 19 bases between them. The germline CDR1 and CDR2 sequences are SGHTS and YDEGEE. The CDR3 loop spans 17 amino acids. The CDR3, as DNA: TGTGCCAGCAGCTTGGAGTCCGGCAGAAGGGGTTTAGAGACCCAGTACTTC. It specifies CASSLESGRRGLETQYF.

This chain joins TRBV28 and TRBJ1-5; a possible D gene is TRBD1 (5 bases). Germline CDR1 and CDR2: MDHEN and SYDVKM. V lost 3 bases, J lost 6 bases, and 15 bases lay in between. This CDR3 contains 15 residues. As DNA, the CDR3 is TGTGCCAGCAGTTTCCCCAGGGAGTGGAGTCAGCCCCAGCATTTT. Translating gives CASSFPREWSQPQHF.

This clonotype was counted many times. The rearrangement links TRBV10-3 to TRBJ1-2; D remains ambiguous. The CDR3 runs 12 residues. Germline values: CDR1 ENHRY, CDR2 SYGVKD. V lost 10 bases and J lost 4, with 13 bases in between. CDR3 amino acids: CATNDGPYGYTF. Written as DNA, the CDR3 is TGTGCCACCAACGACGGCCCCTATGGCTACACCTTC.

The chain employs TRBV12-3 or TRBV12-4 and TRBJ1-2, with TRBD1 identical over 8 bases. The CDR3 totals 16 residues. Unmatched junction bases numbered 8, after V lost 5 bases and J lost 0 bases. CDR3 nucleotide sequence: TGTGCCAGCAGTGTCCGGGACAGGATAGCTAACTATGGCTACACCTTC. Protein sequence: CASSVRDRIANYGYTF.

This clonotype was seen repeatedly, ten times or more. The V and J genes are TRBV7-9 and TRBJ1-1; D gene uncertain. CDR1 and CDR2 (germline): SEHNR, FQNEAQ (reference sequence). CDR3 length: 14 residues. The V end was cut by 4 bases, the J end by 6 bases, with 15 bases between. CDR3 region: CASSSRVEHPEAFF. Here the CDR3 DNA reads TGTGCCAGCAGCTCCCGGGTGGAGCACCCTGAAGCTTTCTTT.

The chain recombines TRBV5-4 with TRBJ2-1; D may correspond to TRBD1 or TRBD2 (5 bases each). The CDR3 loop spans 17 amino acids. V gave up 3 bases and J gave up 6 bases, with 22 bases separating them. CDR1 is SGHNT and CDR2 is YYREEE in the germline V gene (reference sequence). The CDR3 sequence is CASSWGLGGVAVNEQFF. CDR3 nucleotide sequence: TGTGCCAGCAGCTGGGGGTTAGGAGGCGTCGCCGTCAATGAGCAGTTCTTC.

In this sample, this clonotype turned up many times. The CDR3 bases are TGTGCCAGCAGCTCTATTCCCGGGACAGGGAACACCGGGGAGCTGTTTTTT. This encodes CASSSIPGTGNTGELFF. V usage is TRBV7-3 and J usage is TRBJ2-2, with 8 positions matching TRBD1. V lost 4 bases to trimming and J lost 1 base; unmatched junction nucleotides: 8. The CDR3 totals 17 residues. Germline CDR1 SGHTA, CDR2 FQGTGA.

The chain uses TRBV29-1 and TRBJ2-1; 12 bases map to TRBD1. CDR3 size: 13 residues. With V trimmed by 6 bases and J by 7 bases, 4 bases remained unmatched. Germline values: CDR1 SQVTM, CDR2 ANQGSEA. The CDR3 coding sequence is TGCAGCGTGGGGACAGGGGGCGGAAATGAGCAGTTCTTC. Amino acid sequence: CSVGTGGGNEQFF.

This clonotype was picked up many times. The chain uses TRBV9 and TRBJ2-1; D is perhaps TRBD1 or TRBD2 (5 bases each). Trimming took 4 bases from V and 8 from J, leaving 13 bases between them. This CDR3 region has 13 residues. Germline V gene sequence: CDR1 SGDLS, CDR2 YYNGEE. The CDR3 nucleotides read TGTGCCAGCAGCTTTGGTGAGGGACATGAGCAGTTCTTC. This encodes CASSFGEGHEQFF.

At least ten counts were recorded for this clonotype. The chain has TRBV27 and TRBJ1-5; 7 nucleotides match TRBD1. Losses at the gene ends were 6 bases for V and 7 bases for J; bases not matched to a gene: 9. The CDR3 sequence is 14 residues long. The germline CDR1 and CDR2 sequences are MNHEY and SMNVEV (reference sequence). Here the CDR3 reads CASSRGGIRQPQHF. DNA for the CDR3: TGTGCCAGCAGCAGGGGGGGAATACGACAGCCCCAGCATTTT.

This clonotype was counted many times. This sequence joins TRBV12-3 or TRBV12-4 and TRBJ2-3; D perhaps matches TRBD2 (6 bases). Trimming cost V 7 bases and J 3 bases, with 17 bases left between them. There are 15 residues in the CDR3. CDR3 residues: CASTAFSGFTDTQYF. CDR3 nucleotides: TGTGCCAGCACAGCGTTTAGCGGATTTACAGATACGCAGTATTTT.

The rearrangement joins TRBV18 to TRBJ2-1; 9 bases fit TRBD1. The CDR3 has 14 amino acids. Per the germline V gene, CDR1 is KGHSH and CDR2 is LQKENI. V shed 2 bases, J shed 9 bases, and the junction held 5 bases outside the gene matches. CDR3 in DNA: TGTGCCAGCTCACCAGCCGGGACAGGGTTTGAGCAGTTCTTC. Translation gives CASSPAGTGFEQFF.

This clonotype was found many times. Here the CDR3 reads CASSYSTLVNTEAFF. CDR3 nucleotides: TGTGCCAGCAGTTACTCTACTCTTGTGAACACTGAAGCTTTCTTT. This sequence joins TRBV6-5 and TRBJ1-1, with D hard to call. Trimming took off 0 bases at V and 0 bases at J, with 8 bases between the two ends. The CDR3 loop spans 15 amino acids. In germline, CDR1 is MNHEY, CDR2 SVGAGI.

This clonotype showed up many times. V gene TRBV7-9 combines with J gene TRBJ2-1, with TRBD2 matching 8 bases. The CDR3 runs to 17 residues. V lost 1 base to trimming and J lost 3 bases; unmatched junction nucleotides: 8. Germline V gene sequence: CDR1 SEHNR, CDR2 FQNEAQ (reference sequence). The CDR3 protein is CASSLEAREAHYNEQFF. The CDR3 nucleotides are TGTGCCAGCAGCTTAGAGGCGCGGGAGGCCCACTACAATGAGCAGTTCTTC.

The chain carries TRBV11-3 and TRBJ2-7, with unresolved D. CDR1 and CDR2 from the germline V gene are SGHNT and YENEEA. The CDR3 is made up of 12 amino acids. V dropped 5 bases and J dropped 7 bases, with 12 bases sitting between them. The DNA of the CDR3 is TGTGCCAGCAGCCCCAGACTTGATGAGCAGTACTTC. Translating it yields CASSPRLDEQYF.